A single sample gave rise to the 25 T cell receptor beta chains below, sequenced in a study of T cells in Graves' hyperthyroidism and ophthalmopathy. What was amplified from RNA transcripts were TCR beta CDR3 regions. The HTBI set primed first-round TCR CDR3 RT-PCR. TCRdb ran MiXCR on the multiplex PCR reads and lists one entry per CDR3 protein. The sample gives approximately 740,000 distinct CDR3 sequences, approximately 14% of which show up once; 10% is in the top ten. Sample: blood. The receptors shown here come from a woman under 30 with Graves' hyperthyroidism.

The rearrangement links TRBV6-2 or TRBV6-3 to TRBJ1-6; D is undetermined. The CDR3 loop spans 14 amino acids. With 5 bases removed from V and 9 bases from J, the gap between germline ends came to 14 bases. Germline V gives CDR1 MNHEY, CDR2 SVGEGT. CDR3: CASSPIANSSPLHF. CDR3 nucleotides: TGTGCCAGCAGTCCAATAGCGAACAGTTCACCCCTCCACTTT.

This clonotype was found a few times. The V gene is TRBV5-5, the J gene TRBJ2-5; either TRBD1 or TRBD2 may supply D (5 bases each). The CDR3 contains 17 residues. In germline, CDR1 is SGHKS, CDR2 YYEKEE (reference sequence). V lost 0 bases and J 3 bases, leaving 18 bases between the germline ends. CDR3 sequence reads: CASSLERGARLEETQYF. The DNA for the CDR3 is TGTGCCAGCAGCTTGGAGAGAGGGGCCAGGCTCGAAGAGACCCAGTACTTC.

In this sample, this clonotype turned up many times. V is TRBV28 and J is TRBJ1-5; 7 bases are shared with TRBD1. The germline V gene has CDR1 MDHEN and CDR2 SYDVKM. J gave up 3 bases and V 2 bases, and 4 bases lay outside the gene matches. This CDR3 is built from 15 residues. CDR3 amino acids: CASSLEGANNQPQHF. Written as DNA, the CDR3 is TGTGCCAGCAGTTTAGAGGGGGCCAACAATCAGCCCCAGCATTTT.

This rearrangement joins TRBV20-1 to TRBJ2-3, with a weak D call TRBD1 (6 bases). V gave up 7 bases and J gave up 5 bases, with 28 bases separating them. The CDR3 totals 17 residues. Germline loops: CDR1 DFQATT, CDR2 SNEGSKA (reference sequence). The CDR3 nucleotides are TGCAGTGGCGACCCACTCCGGAACAGGGTTTCTCGAGATACGCAGTATTTT. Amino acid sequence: CSGDPLRNRVSRDTQYF.

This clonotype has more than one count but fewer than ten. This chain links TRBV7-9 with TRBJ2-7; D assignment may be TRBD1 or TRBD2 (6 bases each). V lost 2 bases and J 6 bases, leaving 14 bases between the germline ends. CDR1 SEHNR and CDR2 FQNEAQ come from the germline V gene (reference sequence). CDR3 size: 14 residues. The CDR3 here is CASSLNGGPSEQYF. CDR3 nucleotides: TGTGCCAGCAGCTTAAATGGGGGGCCCTCCGAGCAGTACTTC.

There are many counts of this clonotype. The CDR3 nucleotides read TGTGCCAGCAGCTTAGATGGTCTGGACGAGGGAGGGCGCACAGATACGCAGTATTTT. Translated, it gives CASSLDGLDEGGRTDTQYF. V is TRBV11-2 and J is TRBJ2-3; 7 bases line up with TRBD2. CDR3 length equals 19 residues. The germline gives CDR1 SGHAT, CDR2 FQNNGV. V shed 0 bases, J shed 1 base, and the junction held 13 bases outside the gene matches.

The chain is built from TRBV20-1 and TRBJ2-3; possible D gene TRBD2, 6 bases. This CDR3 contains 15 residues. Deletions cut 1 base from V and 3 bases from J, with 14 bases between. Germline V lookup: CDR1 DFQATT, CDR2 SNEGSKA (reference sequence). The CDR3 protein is CSARVDGRGTDTQYF. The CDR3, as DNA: TGCAGTGCTAGAGTGGACGGGAGAGGGACAGATACGCAGTATTTT.

CDR3: CASSHPPGQGVSEQYF. CDR3 DNA: TGTGCCAGCAGCCACCCCCCGGGACAGGGGGTAAGCGAGCAGTACTTC. The chain joins TRBV3-1 to TRBJ2-7; TRBD1 aligns across 11 bases. J was trimmed by 6 bases and V by 3 bases; bases with no gene match: 10. This CDR3 is built from 16 residues. In germline, CDR1 is LGHDT, CDR2 YNNKEL (reference sequence).

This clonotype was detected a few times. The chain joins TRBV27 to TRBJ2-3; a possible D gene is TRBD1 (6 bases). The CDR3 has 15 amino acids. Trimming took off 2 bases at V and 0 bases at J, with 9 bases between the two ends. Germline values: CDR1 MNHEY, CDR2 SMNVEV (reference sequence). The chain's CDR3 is CASSLEQGSTDTQYF. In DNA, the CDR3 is TGTGCCAGCAGTTTAGAGCAGGGGAGCACAGATACGCAGTATTTT.

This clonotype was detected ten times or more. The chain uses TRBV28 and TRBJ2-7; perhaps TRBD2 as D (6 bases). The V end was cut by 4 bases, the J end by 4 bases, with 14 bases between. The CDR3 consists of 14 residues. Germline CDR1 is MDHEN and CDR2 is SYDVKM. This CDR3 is CASSSPGLLYEQYF. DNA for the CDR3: TGTGCCAGCAGTTCCCCGGGACTCCTATACGAGCAGTACTTC.

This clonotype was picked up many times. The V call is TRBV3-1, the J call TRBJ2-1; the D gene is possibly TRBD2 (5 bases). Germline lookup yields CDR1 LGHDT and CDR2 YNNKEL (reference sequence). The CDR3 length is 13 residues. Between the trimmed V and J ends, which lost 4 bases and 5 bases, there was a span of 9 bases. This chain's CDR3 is CASSRTSHNEQFF. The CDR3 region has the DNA TGTGCCAGCAGCCGAACTAGTCACAATGAGCAGTTCTTC.

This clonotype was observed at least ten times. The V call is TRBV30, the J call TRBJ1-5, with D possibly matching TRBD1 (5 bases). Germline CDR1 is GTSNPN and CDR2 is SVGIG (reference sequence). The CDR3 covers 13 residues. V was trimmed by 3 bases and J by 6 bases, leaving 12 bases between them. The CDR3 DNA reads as TGTGCCTGGAGCAATGCGGGGCCTCAGCCCCAGCATTTT. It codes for CAWSNAGPQPQHF. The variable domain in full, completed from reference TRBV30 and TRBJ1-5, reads SQTIHQWPATLVQPVGSPLSLECTVEGTSNPNLYWYRQAAGRGLQLLFYSVGIGQISSEVPQNLSASRPQDRQFILSSKKLLLSDSGFYLCAWSNAGPQPQHFGDGTRLSIL.

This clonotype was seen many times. The CDR3 DNA reads TGTGCCAGCAGTTCTACCGGGACAGGGGGCACTGAAGCTTTCTTT. Protein: CASSSTGTGGTEAFF. The gene calls are TRBV27 and TRBJ1-1; TRBD1 agrees at 11 bases. With V trimmed by 4 bases and J by 4 bases, 5 bases remained unmatched. The CDR3 consists of 15 residues. Looked up from germline, CDR1 is MNHEY and CDR2 is SMNVEV (reference sequence).

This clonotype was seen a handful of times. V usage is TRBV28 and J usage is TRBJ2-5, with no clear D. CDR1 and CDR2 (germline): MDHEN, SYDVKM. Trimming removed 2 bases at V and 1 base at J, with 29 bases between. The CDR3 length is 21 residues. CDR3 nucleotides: TGTGCCAGCAGTTTACTCCTAGGTCAATGGCCCGTCCGACAAGCCCAAGAGACCCAGTACTTC. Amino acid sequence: CASSLLLGQWPVRQAQETQYF.

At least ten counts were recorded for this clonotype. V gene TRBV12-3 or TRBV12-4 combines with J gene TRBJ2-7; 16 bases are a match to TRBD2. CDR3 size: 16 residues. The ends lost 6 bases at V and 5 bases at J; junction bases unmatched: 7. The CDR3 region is CASSSGLAGGPDEQYF. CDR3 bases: TGTGCCAGCAGCTCGGGACTAGCGGGAGGGCCCGACGAGCAGTACTTC.

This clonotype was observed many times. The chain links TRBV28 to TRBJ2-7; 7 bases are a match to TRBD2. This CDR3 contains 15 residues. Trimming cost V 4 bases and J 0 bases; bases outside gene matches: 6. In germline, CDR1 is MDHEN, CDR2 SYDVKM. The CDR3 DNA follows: TGTGCCAGCAGTTCATTACTAGCGTACTCCTACGAGCAGTACTTC. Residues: CASSSLLAYSYEQYF.

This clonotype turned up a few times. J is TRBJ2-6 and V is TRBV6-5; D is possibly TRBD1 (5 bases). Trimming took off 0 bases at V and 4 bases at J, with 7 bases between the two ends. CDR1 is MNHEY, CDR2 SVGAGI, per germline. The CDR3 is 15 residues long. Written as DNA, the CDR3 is TGTGCCAGCAGTTACTCAGGGGCGGGGGCCAACGTCCTGACTTTC. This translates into CASSYSGAGANVLTF.

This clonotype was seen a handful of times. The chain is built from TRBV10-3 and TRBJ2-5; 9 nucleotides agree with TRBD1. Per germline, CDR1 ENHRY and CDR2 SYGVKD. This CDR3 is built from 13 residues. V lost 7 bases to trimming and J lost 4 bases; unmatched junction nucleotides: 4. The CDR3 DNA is TGTGCCATCAAGGGGGGACAGGGAGAGACCCAGTACTTC. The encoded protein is CAIKGGQGETQYF.

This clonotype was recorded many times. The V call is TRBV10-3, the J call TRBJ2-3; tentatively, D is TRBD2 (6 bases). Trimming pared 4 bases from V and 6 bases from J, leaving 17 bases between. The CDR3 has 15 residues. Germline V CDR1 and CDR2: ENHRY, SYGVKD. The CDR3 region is CAISASGGTPDTQYF. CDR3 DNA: TGTGCCATCAGTGCCTCCGGCGGGACTCCTGATACGCAGTATTTT.

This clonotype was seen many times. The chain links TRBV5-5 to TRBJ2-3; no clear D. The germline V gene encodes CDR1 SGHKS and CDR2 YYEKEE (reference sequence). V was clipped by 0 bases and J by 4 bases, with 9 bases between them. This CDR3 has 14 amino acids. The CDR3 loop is CASSLVATPDTQYF. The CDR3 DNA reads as TGTGCCAGCAGCTTGGTGGCGACCCCAGATACGCAGTATTTT. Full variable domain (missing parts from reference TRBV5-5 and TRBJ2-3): DAGVTQSPTHLIKTRGQQVTLRCSPISGHKSVSWYQQVLGQGPQFIFQYYEKEERGRGNFPDRFSARQFPNYSSELNVNALLLGDSALYLCASSLVATPDTQYFGPGTRLTVL.

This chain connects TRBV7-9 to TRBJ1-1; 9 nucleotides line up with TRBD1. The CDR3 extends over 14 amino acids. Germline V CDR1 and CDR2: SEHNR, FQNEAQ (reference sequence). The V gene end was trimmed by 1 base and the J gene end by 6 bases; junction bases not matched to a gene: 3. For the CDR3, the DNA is TGTGCCAGCAGCTTAGGGGACAGGGCGCCTGAAGCTTTCTTT. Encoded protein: CASSLGDRAPEAFF.

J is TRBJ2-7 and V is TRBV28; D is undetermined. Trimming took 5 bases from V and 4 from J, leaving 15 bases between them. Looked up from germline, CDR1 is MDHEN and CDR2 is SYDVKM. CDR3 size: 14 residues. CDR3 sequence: CASSPRMTGYEQYF. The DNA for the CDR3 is TGTGCCAGCAGTCCCCGAATGACTGGGTACGAGCAGTACTTC.

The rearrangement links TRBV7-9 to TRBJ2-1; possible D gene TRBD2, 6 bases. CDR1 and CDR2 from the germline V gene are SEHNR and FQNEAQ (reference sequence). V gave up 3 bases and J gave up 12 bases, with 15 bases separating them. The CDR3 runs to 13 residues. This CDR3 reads CASSLGLPRWQFF. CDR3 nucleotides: TGTGCCAGCAGCTTGGGACTCCCGCGGTGGCAGTTCTTC.

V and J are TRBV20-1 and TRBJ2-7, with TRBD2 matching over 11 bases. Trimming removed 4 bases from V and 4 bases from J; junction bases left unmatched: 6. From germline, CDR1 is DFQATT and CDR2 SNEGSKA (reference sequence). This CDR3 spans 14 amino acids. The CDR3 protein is CSAKTSGRKYEQYF. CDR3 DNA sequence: TGCAGTGCTAAAACTAGCGGGAGAAAATACGAGCAGTACTTC.

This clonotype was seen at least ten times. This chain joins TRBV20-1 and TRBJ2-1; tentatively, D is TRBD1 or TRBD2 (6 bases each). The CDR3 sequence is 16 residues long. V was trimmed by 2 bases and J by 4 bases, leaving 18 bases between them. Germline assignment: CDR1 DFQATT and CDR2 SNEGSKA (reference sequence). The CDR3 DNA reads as TGCAGTGCTAGACTGTCAGGCGGAGGGGGATACAATGAGCAGTTCTTC. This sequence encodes CSARLSGGGGYNEQFF.